The 2 T cell receptor beta chains in this list originate from one sample, sequenced in a study of early T cells in non-severe SARS-CoV-2 infection. TCRdb reprocessed the 5' RACE reads via MiXCR and lists one record per CDR3 protein. The sample contains approximately 60,000 distinct CDR3 sequences, more than 7% of which appear only once. The source material was whole blood, sampled at baseline. The receptors come from an adult who was a healthcare worker with PCR-confirmed SARS-CoV-2 infection or an uninfected control (not recorded which).

This clonotype was seen at least ten times. The chain joins TRBV7-2 to TRBJ2-2, with 8 nucleotides matching TRBD2. Germline V lookup: CDR1 SGHTA, CDR2 FQGNSA. The CDR3 extends over 16 amino acids. With V trimmed by 0 bases and J by 4 bases, 4 bases remained unmatched. The CDR3 here is CASSLATSGGTGELFF. The CDR3 DNA reads as TGTGCCAGCAGCTTAGCAACTAGCGGAGGCACCGGGGAGCTGTTTTTT.

This clonotype occurred many times. The chain is built from TRBV7-9 and TRBJ1-3; possibly TRBD1 for D (6 bases). There are 15 residues in the CDR3. Per the germline V gene, CDR1 is SEHNR and CDR2 is FQNEAQ (reference sequence). Trimming took off 5 bases at V and 0 bases at J, with 11 bases between the two ends. CDR3 sequence reads: CASSQGQHSGNTIYF. In nucleotides, the CDR3 is TGTGCCAGCAGCCAAGGACAGCACTCTGGAAACACCATATATTTT.